The rows below give T cell receptor beta chains drawn from one sample of a study of cytomegalovirus exposure and HLA in healthy donors. Clones were read by immunoSEQ multiplex PCR, and TCRdb kept only the in-frame ones, dropping some. The sample includes some 54,000 clones, 65% to 85% seen only once; the top ten take less than 7%. The sample taken for sequencing was PBMCs. The receptors were gathered from a male donor in good health and CMV-seronegative. Each CDR3 is given with its conserved first and last residue. Fields, in order: V gene, D gene, clone size, J gene, CDR3 DNA, CDR3 protein. A D gene is named only where the DNA matches it firmly. Size values are once, few and many counts, or a class for expanded clones, and some rows have none.

v_call: TRBV7-2
d_call: TRBD2
clone_size: .
j_call: TRBJ2-1
cdr3_nt: TGTGCCAGCAGCCAAGGACTAGCTGACTACAATGAGCAGTTCTTC
cdr3_aa: CASSQGLADYNEQFF

v_call: TRBV2
d_call: .
clone_size: .
j_call: TRBJ2-7
cdr3_nt: TGTGCCAGCAGTGGACGCGTGGGCAACGAGCAGTACTTC
cdr3_aa: CASSGRVGNEQYF

v_call: TRBV15
d_call: .
clone_size: .
j_call: TRBJ1-3
cdr3_nt: TGTGCCACCAGCAGGGCCGACAGCTTCTCTGGAAACACCATATATTTT
cdr3_aa: CATSRADSFSGNTIYF

v_call: TRBV4-1
d_call: TRBD1
clone_size: .
j_call: TRBJ2-5
cdr3_nt: TGCGCCAGCAGCCATCAAGGACAGGGGGCGATGGAGACCCAGTACTTC
cdr3_aa: CASSHQGQGAMETQYF

v_call: TRBV5-4
d_call: TRBD2
clone_size: once
j_call: TRBJ2-1
cdr3_nt: TGTGCCAGCAGCTCTAGACTAGCGGGGGGCCTTTCCTACAATGAGCAGTTCTTC
cdr3_aa: CASSSRLAGGLSYNEQFF

v_call: TRBV14
d_call: .
clone_size: .
j_call: TRBJ2-5
cdr3_nt: TGTGCCAGCAGCCAAGATCGGGCCGGGACATACCAGTACTTC
cdr3_aa: CASSQDRAGTYQYF

v_call: TRBV5-1
d_call: .
clone_size: .
j_call: TRBJ1-1
cdr3_nt: TGCGCCAGCAGCTTGGTGATCGGGGTTGGCGGCGGTGCGGGCACTGAAGCTTTCTTT
cdr3_aa: CASSLVIGVGGGAGTEAFF

v_call: TRBV5-1
d_call: .
clone_size: .
j_call: TRBJ2-3
cdr3_nt: TGCGCCAGCAGTACACAGGGTACAGATACGCAGTATTTT
cdr3_aa: CASSTQGTDTQYF

v_call: TRBV7-3
d_call: TRBD1
clone_size: .
j_call: TRBJ1-1
cdr3_nt: TGTGCCAGCAGCCTCGTGGGGACAGGGGATACTGAAGCTTTCTTT
cdr3_aa: CASSLVGTGDTEAFF

v_call: TRBV5-1
d_call: TRBD1
clone_size: .
j_call: TRBJ1-2
cdr3_nt: TGCGCCAGCAGCTTCAACGGACAGGGCTATGGCTACACCTTC
cdr3_aa: CASSFNGQGYGYTF

v_call: TRBV14
d_call: TRBD1
clone_size: .
j_call: TRBJ2-7
cdr3_nt: TGTGCCAGCAGCCAAAGGAGCCCGGGACAGGGGGCCCTCTACGAGCAGTACTTC
cdr3_aa: CASSQRSPGQGALYEQYF

v_call: TRBV6-6
d_call: .
clone_size: few
j_call: TRBJ1-1
cdr3_nt: TGTGCCAGCAGTTTGACTAGGGGTGGTCGCACTGAAGCTTTCTTT
cdr3_aa: CASSLTRGGRTEAFF

v_call: TRBV5-4
d_call: .
clone_size: once
j_call: TRBJ2-7
cdr3_nt: TGTGCCAGCAGCTTGGGACAGCCGATTGGGAACGAGCAGTACTTC
cdr3_aa: CASSLGQPIGNEQYF

v_call: TRBV13
d_call: .
clone_size: .
j_call: TRBJ1-2
cdr3_nt: TGTGCCAGCAGCATATACCTACAGGCGTATGGCTACACCTTC
cdr3_aa: CASSIYLQAYGYTF

v_call: TRBV6-6
d_call: .
clone_size: .
j_call: TRBJ2-7
cdr3_nt: TGTGCCAGCAGTTACCAAGTACAGGGTTACGAGCAGTACTTC
cdr3_aa: CASSYQVQGYEQYF

v_call: TRBV4-2
d_call: TRBD1
clone_size: .
j_call: TRBJ2-3
cdr3_nt: TGTGCCAGCAGCCAAGATACCGGACAGGGGGCAGATACGCAGTATTTT
cdr3_aa: CASSQDTGQGADTQYF

v_call: TRBV10-1
d_call: TRBD2
clone_size: .
j_call: TRBJ2-3
cdr3_nt: TGCGCCAGCAGTGAGTGGACTAGCGAGGACACAGATACGCAGTATTTT
cdr3_aa: CASSEWTSEDTDTQYF

v_call: TRBV5-6
d_call: .
clone_size: .
j_call: TRBJ1-1
cdr3_nt: TGTGCCAGCAGCTTAGCTCCCCTCATGAACACTGAAGCTTTCTTT
cdr3_aa: CASSLAPLMNTEAFF

v_call: TRBV19
d_call: .
clone_size: .
j_call: TRBJ1-2
cdr3_nt: TGTGCCAGTAGTATGCGTGGGGAGGGTGGCTACACCTTC
cdr3_aa: CASSMRGEGGYTF

v_call: TRBV19
d_call: .
clone_size: .
j_call: TRBJ1-4
cdr3_nt: TGTGCCAGTAGTATCGTGCAGGAAAAACTGTTTTTT
cdr3_aa: CASSIVQEKLFF

v_call: TRBV5-1
d_call: .
clone_size: once
j_call: TRBJ1-4
cdr3_nt: TGCGCCAGCAGCTTGGGACAGCGTAATGAAAAACTGTTTTTT
cdr3_aa: CASSLGQRNEKLFF

v_call: TRBV2
d_call: .
clone_size: .
j_call: TRBJ1-5
cdr3_nt: TGTGCCAGCAGTGAAGATAGCCAGGGGAGTGATCAGCCCCAGCATTTT
cdr3_aa: CASSEDSQGSDQPQHF

v_call: TRBV9
d_call: .
clone_size: .
j_call: TRBJ1-6
cdr3_nt: TGTGCCAGCAGCTCCGGGGGAAGGACTTCACCCCTCCACTTT
cdr3_aa: CASSSGGRTSPLHF

v_call: TRBV19
d_call: TRBD1
clone_size: .
j_call: TRBJ1-6
cdr3_nt: TGTGCCACCCGGACAGGGAGGGCGAATTCACCCCTCCACTTT
cdr3_aa: CATRTGRANSPLHF

v_call: TRBV11-2
d_call: .
clone_size: .
j_call: TRBJ1-2
cdr3_nt: TGTGCCAGCACCATAAGCGGTGGCTATGGCTACACCTTC
cdr3_aa: CASTISGGYGYTF

v_call: TRBV4-2
d_call: TRBD1
clone_size: .
j_call: TRBJ2-2
cdr3_nt: TGTGCCAGCAGCCGCGCAATACAAGATCTGACAGGGAAGGCGGACACCGGGGAGCTGTTTTTT
cdr3_aa: CASSRAIQDLTGKADTGELFF

v_call: TRBV18
d_call: .
clone_size: .
j_call: TRBJ1-1
cdr3_nt: TGTGCCAGCTCCTCGACGGGGAACACTGAAGCTTTCTTT
cdr3_aa: CASSSTGNTEAFF

v_call: TRBV9
d_call: .
clone_size: .
j_call: TRBJ2-7
cdr3_nt: TGTGCCAGCAGCGTAGCACTCAGGGGCGGAGAGGACGAGCAGTACTTC
cdr3_aa: CASSVALRGGEDEQYF

v_call: TRBV7-2
d_call: TRBD1
clone_size: .
j_call: TRBJ1-2
cdr3_nt: TGTGCCAGCAGCCTGGACAGGCAACATGGCTACACCTTC
cdr3_aa: CASSLDRQHGYTF

v_call: TRBV6-6
d_call: TRBD2
clone_size: once
j_call: TRBJ2-1
cdr3_nt: TGTGCCAGCCGTGGGGGGGGTTACAATGAGCAGTTCTTC
cdr3_aa: CASRGGGYNEQFF

v_call: TRBV5-4
d_call: .
clone_size: .
j_call: TRBJ1-2
cdr3_nt: TGTGCCAGCAGCTTGGACACTGGCTACACCTTC
cdr3_aa: CASSLDTGYTF

v_call: TRBV5-1
d_call: .
clone_size: .
j_call: TRBJ2-3
cdr3_nt: TGCGCCAGCAGGAGACAGCGCCTTGCAGATACGCAGTATTTT
cdr3_aa: CASRRQRLADTQYF

v_call: TRBV7-2
d_call: .
clone_size: .
j_call: TRBJ2-2
cdr3_nt: TGTGCCAGCAGCTTAGGGGGGGGCCTCATCGGGGAGCTGTTTTTT
cdr3_aa: CASSLGGGLIGELFF

v_call: TRBV29-1
d_call: .
clone_size: once
j_call: TRBJ2-7
cdr3_nt: TGCAGCGTTGCCTCTAGCGCCTACGAGCAGTACTTC
cdr3_aa: CSVASSAYEQYF

v_call: TRBV7-9
d_call: .
clone_size: .
j_call: TRBJ2-3
cdr3_nt: TGTGCCAGCAGCCCCCCATCGGTGGGCGCAGATACGCAGTATTTT
cdr3_aa: CASSPPSVGADTQYF

v_call: TRBV19
d_call: TRBD1
clone_size: .
j_call: TRBJ1-4
cdr3_nt: TGTGCCACCGACAGGGGATCAAGTGAAAAACTGTTTTTT
cdr3_aa: CATDRGSSEKLFF

v_call: TRBV6-6
d_call: TRBD1
clone_size: medium-sized
j_call: TRBJ2-7
cdr3_nt: TGTGCCAGCAGTTCCGGGACAGGGAACGAGCAGTACTTC
cdr3_aa: CASSSGTGNEQYF

v_call: TRBV27
d_call: .
clone_size: .
j_call: TRBJ1-2
cdr3_nt: TGTGCCAGCAGTTCCGGGAGAGGCTACACCTTC
cdr3_aa: CASSSGRGYTF

v_call: TRBV19
d_call: TRBD1
clone_size: .
j_call: TRBJ1-2
cdr3_nt: TGTGCCAGTAGTTTGGACAGGGCCCTTAACTATGGCTACACCTTC
cdr3_aa: CASSLDRALNYGYTF

v_call: TRBV6-5
d_call: TRBD1
clone_size: .
j_call: TRBJ1-1
cdr3_nt: TGTGCCAGCAGTTCGGGACAGGGATTGGGGACGGCTTTCTTT
cdr3_aa: CASSSGQGLGTAFF

v_call: TRBV30
d_call: .
clone_size: .
j_call: TRBJ2-1
cdr3_nt: TGTGCCTGGAGTCAACCCACAGGGTACAATGAGCAGTTCTTC
cdr3_aa: CAWSQPTGYNEQFF

v_call: TRBV6-5
d_call: .
clone_size: .
j_call: TRBJ1-2
cdr3_nt: TGTGCCAGCAGTTACTCTCCCAGGGTTAGTGATGGCTACACCTTC
cdr3_aa: CASSYSPRVSDGYTF

v_call: TRBV5-1
d_call: TRBD1
clone_size: .
j_call: TRBJ2-2
cdr3_nt: TGCGCCAGCAGCTTGGGTCAGGGGGCAGGCACCGGGGAGCTGTTTTTT
cdr3_aa: CASSLGQGAGTGELFF

v_call: TRBV5-8
d_call: .
clone_size: .
j_call: TRBJ2-1
cdr3_nt: TGTGCCAGCAGCTTGGTTCAGTACAATGAGCAGTTCTTC
cdr3_aa: CASSLVQYNEQFF

v_call: TRBV18
d_call: .
clone_size: .
j_call: TRBJ2-2
cdr3_nt: TGTGCCAGCTCACCGAGGGACACCGGGGAGCTGTTTTTT
cdr3_aa: CASSPRDTGELFF